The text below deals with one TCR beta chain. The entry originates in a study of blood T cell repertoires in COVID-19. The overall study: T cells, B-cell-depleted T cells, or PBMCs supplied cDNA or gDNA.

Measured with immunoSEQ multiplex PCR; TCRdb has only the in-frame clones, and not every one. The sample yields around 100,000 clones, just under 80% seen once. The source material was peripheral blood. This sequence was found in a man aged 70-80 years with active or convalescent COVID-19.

The CDR3 DNA reads TGTGCCAGCAGACAGGGAGTAATCCGCACAGATACGCAGTATTTT. It yields the protein CASRQGVIRTDTQYF. The chain couples TRBV3-1 (or the pseudogene TRBV3-2) to TRBJ2-3, with D perhaps TRBD1 (6 bases). Per germline, CDR1 LGHDT and CDR2 YNNKEL (reference sequence). The CDR3 sequence is 15 residues long. V lost 6 bases and J lost 1, with 14 bases in between.